This T cell receptor (beta chain) came from a study of blood T cell repertoires in COVID-19 (dated by TCRdb to the early 2020s). As for the study more broadly: Collaborator samples came from the United States, Italy and Spain and covered acute and convalescent phases of COVID-19. Nearly every sample came with metadata listing a de-identified subject ID, COVID-19 status, age in years and sex. The samples were drawn from the first 160 participants of the ongoing ImmuneRACE study and from some 1,300 subjects provided by 6 global collaborators. The repertoires were made available in a free public database intended to serve as a resource for research on the immune response to SARS-CoV-2. Subjects who had been exposed to COVID-19, were actively infected with it, or had recovered from it provided the deeply sampled blood TCRbeta repertoires that made up the dataset. Where available, HLA class I and class II types were obtained from metadata supplied by the sample provider rather than from assay-based typing. The material from the prospective study consisted of cDNA or gDNA derived from T cells, B-cell-depleted T cells, or PBMCs.

TCRbeta CDR3 regions were amplified from genomic DNA by means of the immunoSEQ Assay, a bias-controlled multiplex PCR. On the authors' methods: The number of nucleated cells in each sample was estimated by amplification of reference gene primers within the assay. Sequence reads were collapsed and filtered to measure the absolute abundance of every unique TCRbeta CDR3 rearrangement. For each sample, productive Simpson clonality was calculated by taking the square root of Simpson's diversity index across productive rearrangements. The clones in this table, taken by TCRdb from immuneACCESS, are in-frame only. Not every clone is retained; where verified, under half of the shortfall comes from an unresolved V gene, and the cause of the rest is unknown. The D gene and trimming were derived from the DNA, and the V and J assignments and clone size from that table. This sample lists about 200,000 clones; 80% were detected once. Of the sample, about 7.7% falls within the top ten clones.

Study-wide conclusions, independent of this receptor: How much clinical and demographic metadata was included differed by source and by participant, and the metadata was provided uncurated.

Participants in the prospective study were enrolled through a virtual design, were aged 18 to 89 years, and lived in approximately 24 United States geographic areas. Cohort assignment in the prospective study relied on participant-reported clinical history from a screening survey and a study questionnaire. Each participant in the prospective study had whole blood, serum and a nasopharyngeal or oropharyngeal swab collected by mobile phlebotomists. Over a roughly two-month period, participants in the prospective study had the option of providing additional blood draws and questionnaires. Before DNA extraction, prospective study blood samples were shipped either frozen or at room temperature. Concerning this clone itself: This clone's antigen is unknown. No clone much larger than this one lies a single base away; base qualities are absent.

The clonotype originates from a woman aged 40 to 50 with acute COVID-19. Sequenced material: PBMCs or T cells enriched from blood (not recorded which).

The CDR3 loop reads CASSWGGALDEKLFF. The DNA is as follows: TGTGCCAGCAGTTGGGGGGGCGCGCTGGATGAAAAACTGTTTTTT. The sequence joins TRBV6-5 to TRBJ1-4; matching of 6 bases hints at TRBD1 as the D gene. V sheds 4 bases and J sheds 6 bases, leaving 15 bases between their ends. Per the germline V gene, MNHEY is the CDR1 and SVGAGI is the CDR2. Counted from cysteine to phenylalanine, this CDR3 has 15 amino acids. Just CDR3 DNA is preserved here, 45 bases in frame from base 1.